The 32 T cell receptor beta chains reported below all come from one sample, sequenced in a study of blood T cells in healthy people across ages (dated by TCRdb to about 2015). The library was obtained by 5' RACE. Sequencer: Illumina HiSeq 2500. A second PCR of about 7 to 12 cycles was run with a J-beta primer mix and a sample-barcoded 5' primer. TCRdb applied fastp at Q25 and MiXCR to the public reads, then kept only in-frame beta chains. Identical CDR3 protein sequences are pooled into one entry, listed with their most common genes and DNA. The sample table lists hundreds of thousands of distinct CDR3 sequences, under 65% of them with a count of one. The leading ten clones occupy 13% of the sample. Sample: blood. The receptors originated from a woman of 80 years or more in good health.

Many counts were recorded for this clonotype. The chain joins TRBV10-3 to TRBJ2-7, with TRBD2 identical over 10 bases. This CDR3 contains 19 residues. Per the germline V gene, CDR1 is ENHRY and CDR2 is SYGVKD. The J segment lost 0 bases and the V segment lost 4 bases, leaving 15 bases of the junction unmatched. The CDR3 DNA follows: TGTGCCATCAGTGGGTTGGCTAGCGGGAGAGAGCGGGCCTCCTACGAGCAGTACTTC. This sequence encodes CAISGLASGRERASYEQYF.

The V gene is TRBV6-1, the J gene TRBJ1-2; a possible D gene is TRBD1 (5 bases). Germline-derived CDR1 and CDR2 are MNHNS and SASEGT. This CDR3 is built from 12 residues. Trimming pared 6 bases from V and 8 bases from J, leaving 13 bases between. CDR3 in DNA: TGTGCCAGCAGGCTGGGGGAAGTCGGCTACACCTTC. Protein: CASRLGEVGYTF.

This clonotype came up many times. Written as DNA, the CDR3 is TGTGCCAGCAGTTTCCCTAGCCGACCCCAGTTCTTC. Encoded protein: CASSFPSRPQFF. V and J are TRBV28 and TRBJ2-1, with D possibly matching TRBD2 (5 bases). The V end lost 3 bases, the J end lost 13 bases, and 13 bases lay between the germline ends. The CDR3 loop spans 12 amino acids. Looked up from germline, CDR1 is MDHEN and CDR2 is SYDVKM.

This clonotype turned up a few times. The CDR3 DNA is TGCGCCAGCAGCCGTGGACCACAGACGACTCTAGCGGGAGGGCCAGTCTACGAGCAGTACTTC. Translating gives CASSRGPQTTLAGGPVYEQYF. The J gene is TRBJ2-7, the V gene TRBV4-1; TRBD2 matches at 12 bases. The length of the CDR3 is 21 residues. V dropped 4 bases and J dropped 3; count of bases not matched to a gene: 22. In germline, CDR1 is MGHRA, CDR2 YSYEKL.

To note about this clonotype: A much larger clone lies a single base off, so this may be a read error. This chain connects TRBV6-1 to TRBJ2-7, with D hard to call. Germline V gene data show CDR1 as MNHNS and CDR2 as SASEGT. This CDR3 spans 15 amino acids. This CDR3 is CTSSKSQAESYEQYF. The CDR3 bases are TGTACCAGCAGTAAGAGTCAGGCCGAATCCTACGAGCAGTACTTC.

The V and J genes are TRBV12-3 or TRBV12-4 and TRBJ2-7, with D hard to call. The CDR3 spans 14 residues. V was cut by 3 bases and J by 5 bases, with 14 bases left in between. The CDR3 region is CASSFHGMSDEQYF. CDR3 nucleotides: TGTGCCAGCAGTTTTCACGGCATGTCCGACGAGCAGTACTTC.

Turning to this clonotype: It may be a read error: a sequence one base away is much more abundant. The V and J genes are TRBV28 and TRBJ2-3; TRBD2 aligns across 9 bases. J was trimmed by 2 bases and V by 5 bases; bases with no gene match: 5. The CDR3 loop spans 15 amino acids. The V gene's germline CDR1 is MDHEN and CDR2 SYDVKM. The CDR3 sequence: CASSTAGGDTDTQYF. CDR3 nucleotides: TGTGCCAGCAGTACAGCGGGAGGAGACACAGATACGCAGTATTTT.

In this sample, this clonotype turned up many times. The genes are TRBV14 and TRBJ2-7; no reliable D call. CDR3 length equals 16 residues. Germline assignment: CDR1 SGHDN and CDR2 FVKESK. Trimming shortened V by 4 bases and J by 0 bases, and 16 bases separated the two germline ends. CDR3 in amino acids: CASSPPPFSCSYEQYF. CDR3 nucleotides: TGTGCCAGCAGCCCTCCGCCATTTTCGTGCTCCTACGAGCAGTACTTC.

There are a few counts of this clonotype. CDR3 bases: TGTGCCAGCAGCGGGGGACAGGGTGGAGGCTACACCTTC. This encodes CASSGGQGGGYTF. This chain links TRBV7-6 with TRBJ1-2, with 9 bases lining up with TRBD1. The CDR3 contains 13 residues. The trim removed 5 bases at V and 8 bases at J, leaving 6 bases unmatched. CDR1 is SGHVS and CDR2 is FNYEAQ in the germline V gene.

The CDR3 protein is CASSGTGFGDTWNEQFF. The CDR3 DNA reads as TGTGCCAGCAGTGGAACAGGGTTTGGAGACACGTGGAATGAGCAGTTCTTC. The chain carries TRBV6-2 or TRBV6-3 and TRBJ2-1; possible D gene TRBD1, 6 bases. CDR1 and CDR2 (germline): MNHEY, SVGEGT. Trimming pared 5 bases from V and 7 bases from J, leaving 24 bases between. The CDR3 totals 17 residues.

This clonotype was counted many times. The rearrangement uses TRBV2 and TRBJ2-7; D gene ambiguous. CDR1 SNHLY and CDR2 FYNNEI come from the germline V gene. CDR3 length equals 12 residues. Trimming left V 5 bases short and J 2 bases short, with 7 bases between. CDR3 coding DNA: TGTGCCAGCAGTCCGAGTGCCTACGAGCAGTACTTC. Translation: CASSPSAYEQYF.

Only a few counts were recorded for this clonotype. The chain joins TRBV15 to TRBJ2-7; TRBD2 might be the D (6 bases). The germline CDR1 and CDR2 sequences are LNHNV and YYDKDF (reference sequence). The CDR3 totals 15 residues. With 2 bases removed from V and 2 bases from J, the gap between germline ends came to 13 bases. The CDR3: CATSRPLTRAYEQYF. DNA for the CDR3: TGTGCCACCAGCAGACCCTTGACTAGAGCCTACGAGCAGTACTTC.

This clonotype was found many times. The genes are TRBV2 and TRBJ2-3; 13 nucleotides agree with TRBD2. Germline loops: CDR1 SNHLY, CDR2 FYNNEI. CDR3 length equals 17 residues. J lost 1 base, V lost 6 bases, and 7 bases had no gene match. The CDR3 sequence: CASRDVTSGGGTDTQYF. The CDR3 nucleotides read TGTGCCAGCAGAGATGTAACTAGCGGGGGGGGCACAGATACGCAGTATTTT. Full variable domain (outside the CDR3, taken from reference TRBV2 and TRBJ2-3): EPEVTQTPSHQVTQMGQEVILRCVPISNHLYFYWYRQILGQKVEFLVSFYNNEISEKSEIFDDQFSVERPDGSNFTLKIRSTKLEDSAMYFCASRDVTSGGGTDTQYFGPGTRLTVL.

The V gene is TRBV29-1, the J gene TRBJ2-4, with 7 bases identical to TRBD1. Germline V gene lookup returns CDR1 SQVTM and CDR2 ANQGSEA. V shed 5 bases and J 6 bases; nucleotides not matched to a gene: 4. This CDR3 comprises 12 residues. Here the CDR3 reads CSVRQGSNIQYF. The CDR3 DNA reads as TGCAGCGTTAGACAGGGTTCAAACATTCAGTACTTC.

This clonotype was found many times. This clone may be a read error of a much larger clone one base away. V is TRBV6-5 and J is TRBJ2-7; 11 bases line up with TRBD2. The V segment lost 5 bases and the J segment 7 bases; nucleotides outside the gene matches: 10. This CDR3 is built from 15 residues. CDR1 MNHEY and CDR2 SVGAGI come from the germline V gene. CDR3 nucleotides: TGTGCCAGCAGTGTGACTAGCGGGACGAGGAATGAGCAGTACTTC. Protein sequence: CASSVTSGTRNEQYF.

J is TRBJ2-4 and V is TRBV7-2, with D perhaps given as TRBD1 or TRBD2 (6 bases each). Germline assignment: CDR1 SGHTA and CDR2 FQGNSA. CDR3 length: 13 residues. CDR3 region: CASAPGAENIQYF. CDR3 DNA: TGTGCGTCGGCCCCGGGGGCGGAAAACATTCAGTACTTC.

The CDR3 sequence: CASSESSHSYEQYF. Here the CDR3 DNA reads TGTGCCAGCAGTGAATCATCTCACTCCTACGAGCAGTACTTC. The rearrangement joins TRBV2 to TRBJ2-7; no clear D. The germline V and J ends were trimmed by 2 bases and 0 bases, with 8 bases remaining between them. The CDR3 runs to 14 residues. The V gene's germline CDR1 is SNHLY and CDR2 FYNNEI. Drawing the rest from reference TRBV2 and TRBJ2-7, the complete variable domain is EPEVTQTPSHQVTQMGQEVILRCVPISNHLYFYWYRQILGQKVEFLVSFYNNEISEKSEIFDDQFSVERPDGSNFTLKIRSTKLEDSAMYFCASSESSHSYEQYFGPGTRLTVT.

In regard to this clonotype: A read error is possible here, since a much larger clone lies one base away. The chain combines TRBV3-1 with TRBJ2-7, with 7 bases aligning to TRBD1. V was pared by 5 bases and J by 6 bases, with 7 bases of the junction left unmatched. This CDR3 is 13 amino acids long. Germline V CDR1 and CDR2: LGHDT, YNNKEL (reference sequence). In DNA, the CDR3 is TGTGCCAGCAGCGCACAGGGGTTCAGCGAGCAGTACTTC. It yields the protein CASSAQGFSEQYF.

To note about this clonotype: The junction and the germline gene differ at one end; a read error may be behind it. The rearrangement links TRBV12-3 or TRBV12-4 to TRBJ2-3; D unresolved. CDR3 length: 14 amino acids. The CDR3 spells CASSRASSTDTQYF. CDR3 bases: TGCGCCAGCAGTAGAGCCTCTAGCACAGATACGCAGTATTTT.

At least ten counts were recorded for this clonotype. V gene TRBV27 combines with J gene TRBJ2-5, with 11 bases aligning to TRBD2. Trimming removed 7 bases from V and 4 bases from J; junction bases left unmatched: 14. The germline V gene encodes CDR1 MNHEY and CDR2 SMNVEV (reference sequence). CDR3 size: 17 residues. In DNA, the CDR3 is TGTGCCAGCATGGAAGGCCTGACTAGCGGGGTTGTAGAGACCCAGTACTTC. Amino acids: CASMEGLTSGVVETQYF.

This chain connects TRBV5-1 to TRBJ1-4; D is possibly TRBD1 (6 bases). Germline loops: CDR1 SGHRS, CDR2 YFSETQ. Trimming stripped 0 bases from V and 0 bases from J, with 21 bases between. The CDR3 runs 20 residues. In DNA form, the CDR3 reads TGCGCCAGCAGCTTGGACGGGGGCAGGGGCGTTCCTGCAACTAATGAAAAACTGTTTTTT. Translated, it gives CASSLDGGRGVPATNEKLFF.

Notes on this clonotype: A clone one base away is much larger, so this may be a read error. DNA for the CDR3: TGCAGTGCTAGAGTCGGAGGGGCTAAGACCCAGTTCTTC. The encoded protein is CSARVGGAKTQFF. V is TRBV20-1 and J is TRBJ2-1; possibly TRBD2 for D (6 bases). Trimming took 1 base from V and 13 from J, leaving 17 bases between them. CDR1 DFQATT and CDR2 SNEGSKA come from the germline V gene (reference sequence). The CDR3 is 13 amino acids.

This clonotype was counted only a few times. A much larger clone differs by one base, so this may be a read error. V is TRBV5-1 and J is TRBJ2-2, with TRBD1 as a possible D gene (5 bases). This CDR3 has 14 amino acids. The V gene's germline CDR1 is SGHRS and CDR2 YFSETQ. Trimming took off 0 bases at V and 4 bases at J, with 7 bases between the two ends. The CDR3 sequence is CASSLEGVTGELFF. CDR3 coding DNA: TGCGCCAGCAGCTTGGAAGGGGTCACCGGGGAGCTGTTTTTT.

The V call is TRBV14, the J call TRBJ1-1; D is uncertain. The CDR3 has 14 amino acids. The V gene lost 3 bases and the J gene lost 4 bases, with 12 bases spanning the gap. Germline lookup yields CDR1 SGHDN and CDR2 FVKESK. The CDR3 sequence: CASSQGARSTEAFF. In DNA, the CDR3 is TGTGCCAGCAGCCAGGGTGCCAGGAGCACTGAAGCTTTCTTT.

This chain joins TRBV11-2 and TRBJ1-2; tentative D call: TRBD1 (6 bases). The length of the CDR3 is 14 residues. Germline CDR1 reads SGHAT; CDR2 reads FQNNGV. Deletions cut 6 bases from V and 4 bases from J, with 15 bases between. CDR3 protein: CASSRPGAGYGYTF. In DNA, the CDR3 is TGTGCCAGCAGTCGTCCGGGGGCTGGCTATGGCTACACCTTC.

This clonotype was observed many times. The chain recombines TRBV7-9 with TRBJ1-4, with D unclear. V lost 4 bases to trimming and J lost 13 bases, with 13 bases between them. The CDR3 length is 12 residues. Germline loops: CDR1 SEHNR, CDR2 FQNEAQ (reference sequence). The CDR3, as DNA: TGTGCCAGCAGCTCGGCGGTCCTCTCACTGTTTTTT. Translated: CASSSAVLSLFF. Looking up the rest from reference TRBV7-9 and TRBJ1-4 gives the full variable domain: DTGVSQNPRHKITKRGQNVTFRCDPISEHNRLYWYRQTLGQGPEFLTYFQNEAQLEKSRLLSDRFSAERPKGSFSTLEIQRTEQGDSAMYLCASSSAVLSLFFGSGTQLSVL.

This clonotype was seen just once. This may be a read error, as it is one base from a much larger clone. The V gene is TRBV7-9, the J gene TRBJ2-5; D may be TRBD1 or TRBD2 (5 bases each). This CDR3 contains 12 residues. V lost 8 bases, J lost 13 bases, and 20 bases lay in between. Germline V gives CDR1 SEHNR, CDR2 FQNEAQ (reference sequence). The CDR3 coding sequence is TGTGCCAGCGTCGACCCAAACTGGGACGCGTACTTC. It yields the protein CASVDPNWDAYF.

The chain uses TRBV12-3 or TRBV12-4 and TRBJ2-3; D unresolved. This CDR3 is 13 amino acids long. Trimming pared 5 bases from V and 5 bases from J, leaving 11 bases between. The CDR3 reads CASSIGTGDTQYF. In DNA form, the CDR3 reads TGTGCCAGCAGTATAGGAACGGGAGATACGCAGTATTTT.

V and J are TRBV20-1 and TRBJ2-7; maybe TRBD2 (6 bases). V gave up 0 bases and J gave up 2 bases, with 14 bases separating them. Germline assignment: CDR1 DFQATT and CDR2 SNEGSKA (reference sequence). The CDR3 is 15 residues long. CDR3 sequence (DNA): TGCAGTGCTAGAGATTGGGGGGAGAGCCCCTACGAGCAGTACTTC. It is translated as CSARDWGESPYEQYF.

This clonotype showed up many times. V usage is TRBV2 and J usage is TRBJ2-5; D ambiguous. Trimming cost V 3 bases and J 2 bases, with 10 bases left between them. CDR1 and CDR2 from the germline V gene are SNHLY and FYNNEI. This CDR3 contains 14 residues. CDR3: CASSDLMIQETQYF. The CDR3 DNA reads as TGTGCCAGCAGTGATCTGATGATACAAGAGACCCAGTACTTC.

V and J are TRBV9 and TRBJ2-7, with 7 bases identical to TRBD2. CDR3 length: 14 amino acids. Germline CDR1 and CDR2: SGDLS and YYNGEE. J gave up 3 bases and V 2 bases, and 5 bases lay outside the gene matches. The chain's CDR3 is CASSVGGEGYEQYF. CDR3 nucleotide sequence: TGTGCCAGCAGCGTTGGGGGGGAAGGCTACGAGCAGTACTTC.

This clonotype has only one observation. This chain joins TRBV24-1 and TRBJ2-3; a weak D match, TRBD2 (5 bases). V shed 0 bases and J shed 0 bases, with 15 bases lying between them. CDR3 length equals 18 residues. CDR1 and CDR2 (germline): KGHDR, SFDVKD. The CDR3 DNA follows: TGTGCCACCAGTGATTTGGGGAGCGTAGACATTAGCACAGATACGCAGTATTTT. Amino acids: CATSDLGSVDISTDTQYF.